The clone carrying this TCR beta chain has just a few counts. This sample was taken from a study of blood T cell repertoires in COVID-19. Study summary: Researchers got acute and convalescent COVID-19 samples from the United States, Italy and Spain. PBMCs, B-cell-depleted T cells, or T cells provided the cDNA or gDNA that made up the material.

Original analysis: Estimates of nucleated cell counts were drawn from the amplification of reference gene primers. This table comes from immunoSEQ multiplex PCR, and its TCRdb copy is limited to in-frame clones, with some not included. V and J calls and clone size are copied from that table; D and trimming were computed from the DNA. Of about 11,000 clones listed, over 80% are singletons. The CDR3 has 15 amino acids. Trimming pared 2 bases from V and 2 bases from J, leaving 10 bases between. Per germline, CDR1 MNHEY and CDR2 SMNVEV (reference sequence). The chain combines TRBV27 with TRBJ1-3; tentatively, D is TRBD1 (5 bases). The sequence was collected from a human donor in a cohort sampled during active COVID-19. Sequencing was carried out using peripheral blood. The CDR3 nucleotides read TGTGCCAGCAGTTTAGAGGGGAGGGCTGGAAACACCATATATTTT. Encoded protein: CASSLEGRAGNTIYF.